This T cell receptor (beta chain) was retrieved from a study of blood T cell repertoires in COVID-19. Study background: Samples representing acute and convalescent COVID-19 were sourced from the United States, Italy and Spain. PBMCs, B-cell-depleted T cells, or T cells provided the cDNA or gDNA that made up the material.

In the authors' methods: Amplifying reference gene primers gave estimates of nucleated cell counts. The data were produced by immunoSEQ multiplex PCR, yet TCRdb's version contains in-frame clones alone and is incomplete. V and J calls and clone size are those listed in that table; D and trimming were worked out from the DNA. The sample gives around 260,000 clones, approximately 87% of which show up once; about 4.5% is in the top ten. This clone was seen once. Germline CDR1 KGHSH, CDR2 LQKENI. V lost 3 bases and J lost 0, with 11 bases in between. This CDR3 has 16 amino acids. Input material: peripheral blood. This TCR was sampled from a man in his sixties who had recovered from COVID-19. The rearrangement uses TRBV18 and TRBJ2-2; D gene ambiguous. Here the CDR3 DNA reads TGTGCCAGCTCACCGCGCCCGCTCACGAACACCGGGGAGCTGTTTTTT. Translated, it gives CASSPRPLTNTGELFF.